The clone carrying this T cell receptor (beta chain) has a handful of counts. The antigen is not known. TCRdb re-called the RT-PCR reads through MiXCR, storing one row per CDR3 protein. The sample lists hundreds of thousands of distinct CDR3 sequences; 12% were seen once. Trimming cost V 5 bases and J 2 bases, with 19 bases left between them. The CDR3 loop spans 16 amino acids. Germline V gives CDR1 KGHSH, CDR2 LQKENI. These data originate in a study of response to subunit inactivated influenza vaccine. Study outcomes and limitations: Each seasonal influenza vaccination, the authors suggested, recruits few new T cells.

The V call is TRBV18, the J call TRBJ2-7; possibly TRBD1 for D (6 bases). The clonotype was recovered from a man in his forties or fifties who received an inactivated influenza vaccine. The sequences come from non-naive T cells sorted from PBMCs, collected around 15 days before vaccination. In DNA, the CDR3 is TGTGCCAGCTCAGTGTCCGGGACACAAGACCCCTACGAGCAGTACTTC. Translated: CASSVSGTQDPYEQYF.